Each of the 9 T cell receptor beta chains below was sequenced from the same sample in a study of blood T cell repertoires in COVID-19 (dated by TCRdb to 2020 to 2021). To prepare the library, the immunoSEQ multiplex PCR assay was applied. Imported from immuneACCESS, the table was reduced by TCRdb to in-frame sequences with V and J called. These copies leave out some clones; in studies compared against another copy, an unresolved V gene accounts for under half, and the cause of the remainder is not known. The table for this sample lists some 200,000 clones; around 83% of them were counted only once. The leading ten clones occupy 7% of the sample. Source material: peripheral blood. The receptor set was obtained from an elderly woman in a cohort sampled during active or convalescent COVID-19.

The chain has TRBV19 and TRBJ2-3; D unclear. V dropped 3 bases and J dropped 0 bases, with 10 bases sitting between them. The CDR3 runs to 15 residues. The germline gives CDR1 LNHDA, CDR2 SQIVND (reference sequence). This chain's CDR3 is CASSINPTSTDTQYF. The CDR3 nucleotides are TGTGCCAGTAGTATCAACCCCACTAGCACAGATACGCAGTATTTT.

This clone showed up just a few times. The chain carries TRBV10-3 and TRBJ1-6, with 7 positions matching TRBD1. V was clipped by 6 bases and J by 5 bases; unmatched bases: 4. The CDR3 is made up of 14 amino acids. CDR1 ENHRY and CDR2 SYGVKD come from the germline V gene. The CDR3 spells CAIRRDSHNSPLHF. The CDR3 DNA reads TGTGCCATCAGGAGGGACAGTCATAATTCACCCCTCCACTTT.

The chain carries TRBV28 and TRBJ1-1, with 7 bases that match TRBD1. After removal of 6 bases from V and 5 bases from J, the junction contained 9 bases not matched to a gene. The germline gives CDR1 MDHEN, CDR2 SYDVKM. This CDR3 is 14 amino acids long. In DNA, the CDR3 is TGTGCCAGCAGCCCTGGGACAGATATAACTGAAGCTTTCTTT. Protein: CASSPGTDITEAFF.

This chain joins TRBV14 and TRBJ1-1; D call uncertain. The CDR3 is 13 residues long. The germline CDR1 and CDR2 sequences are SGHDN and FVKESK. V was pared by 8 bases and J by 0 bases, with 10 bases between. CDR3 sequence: CASSAAMNTEAFF. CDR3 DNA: TGTGCCAGCTCCGCGGCCATGAACACTGAAGCTTTCTTT.

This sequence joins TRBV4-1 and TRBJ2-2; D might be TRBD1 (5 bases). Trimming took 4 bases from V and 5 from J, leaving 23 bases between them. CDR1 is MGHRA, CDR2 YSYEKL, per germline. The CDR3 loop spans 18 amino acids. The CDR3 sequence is CASSLESRQPTVTGELFF. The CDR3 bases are TGCGCCAGCAGCCTGGAGAGTCGACAGCCTACCGTAACCGGGGAGCTGTTTTTT.

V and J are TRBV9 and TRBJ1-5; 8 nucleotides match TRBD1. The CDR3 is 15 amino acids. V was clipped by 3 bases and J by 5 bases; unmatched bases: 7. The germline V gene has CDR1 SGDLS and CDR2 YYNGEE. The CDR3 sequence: CASSAHGQGDQPQHF. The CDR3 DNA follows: TGTGCCAGCAGCGCCCATGGACAGGGTGATCAGCCCCAGCATTTT.

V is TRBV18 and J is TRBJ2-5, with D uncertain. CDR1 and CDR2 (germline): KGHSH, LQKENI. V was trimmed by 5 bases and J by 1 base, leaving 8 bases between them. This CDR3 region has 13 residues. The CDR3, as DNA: TGTGCCAGCTCAGAGATAAGCCAAGAGACCCAGTACTTC. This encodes CASSEISQETQYF.

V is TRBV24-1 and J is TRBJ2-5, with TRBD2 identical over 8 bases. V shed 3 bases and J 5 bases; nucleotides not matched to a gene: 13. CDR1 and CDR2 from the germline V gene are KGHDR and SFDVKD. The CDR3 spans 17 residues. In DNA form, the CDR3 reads TGTGCCACCAGTGATGGACAGAGAGCGGGAGTTTATGAGACCCAGTACTTC. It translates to CATSDGQRAGVYETQYF.

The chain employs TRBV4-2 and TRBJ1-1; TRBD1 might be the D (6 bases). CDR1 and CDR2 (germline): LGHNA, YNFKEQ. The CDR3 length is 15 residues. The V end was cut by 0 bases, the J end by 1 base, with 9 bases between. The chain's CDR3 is CASSQDQTGNTEAFF. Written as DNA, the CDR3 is TGTGCCAGCAGCCAAGATCAGACAGGGAACACTGAAGCTTTCTTT.